Listed below are T cell receptor beta chains from one sample, sequenced in a study of T cells in Graves' hyperthyroidism and ophthalmopathy. MiXCR, applied by TCRdb to the multiplex PCR reads, yields one record per CDR3 protein. The data show about 99,000 distinct CDR3 sequences, with around 50% seen just once and approximately 27% held by the top ten. Sequencing was performed on blood. The receptor set was obtained from a man aged 40-49 years with Graves' hyperthyroidism. CDR3s include the opening cysteine and the closing phenylalanine or tryptophan. D genes are given only for firm matches. A row's size may be missing; if present it is once, few, many or a size class.

TRBJ2-3 TRBV7-2 NA TRBD1 TGTGCCAGCAGCCTAGGGGCAGGGGGAGCGGATACGCAGTATTTT CASSLGAGGADTQYF
TRBJ1-1 TRBV29-1 many TRBD1 TGCAGCGTGGGTCAGGGGGGGAACGCTGAAGCTTTCTTT CSVGQGGNAEAFF
TRBJ2-7 TRBV6-1 many NA TGTGCCAGCAGACTACGGACAGCCCCCTACGAGCAGTACTTC CASRLRTAPYEQYF
TRBJ2-7 TRBV20-1 many TRBD2 TGCAGTGCTAGGGGAGGGGCCTCCTACGAGCAGTACTTC CSARGGASYEQYF
TRBJ1-2 TRBV5-4 NA NA TGTGCCAGCAGCTTGGTTGTGGGAAAGGGCTACACCTTC CASSLVVGKGYTF
TRBJ1-4 TRBV20-1 NA NA TGCAGTGCTAGTTCTAATGAAAAACTGTTTTTT CSASSNEKLFF
TRBJ1-2 TRBV2 NA TRBD1 TGTGCCAGCAGTGAAGGGGACAGGGGCCGCGGCTACACCTTC CASSEGDRGRGYTF
TRBJ2-3 TRBV20-1 NA NA TGCTGTGCCAGGGGGACAGTCAGGGGACTTTATGGCGATACGCAGTATTTT CCARGTVRGLYGDTQYF
TRBJ1-2 TRBV11-2 NA TRBD1 TGTGCCAGCAGCTTAGATCACGCCAGGGGGCGTCAGGGCTGCACCTTC CASSLDHARGRQGCTF
TRBJ2-1 TRBV12-3/TRBV12-4 many NA TGTGCCAGCACACCCGGGGGGCTAAACAATGAGCAGTTCTTC CASTPGGLNNEQFF
TRBJ2-7 TRBV7-8 NA TRBD1 TGTGCCAGCAGCCCCCATAACCGGGACAGGGTCTACGAGCAGTACTTC CASSPHNRDRVYEQYF
TRBJ2-7 TRBV7-6 many NA TGTGCCAGCAGCTTAGAAGTAGCAAGCGTGCAGTACTTC CASSLEVASVQYF
TRBJ1-4 TRBV29-1 NA NA TGCAGCGTTATGAGGGGGGATGAAAGACTGTTTTTT CSVMRGDERLFF
TRBJ2-1 TRBV6-2/TRBV6-3 NA TRBD1 TGTGCCAGTTATACAGGGGGCTCCCACAATGAGCAGTTCTTC CASYTGGSHNEQFF
TRBJ1-1 TRBV7-2 once NA TGTGCCAGCAGCTTCTCCGGGACACCAGGAAACACTGAAGCTTTCTTT CASSFSGTPGNTEAFF
TRBJ2-7 TRBV10-1 NA TRBD1 TGCGCCAGCAGTGATTTAGGACAGGGGTTTAACGAGCAGTACTTC CASSDLGQGFNEQYF
TRBJ1-1 TRBV6-5 many NA TGTGCCAGCAGTTACGGACAATTAATGAACACTGAAGCTTTCTTT CASSYGQLMNTEAFF
TRBJ1-4 TRBV15 NA NA TGTGCCACCAGCGACAGGAGCACTAATGAAAAACTGTCTTTT CATSDRSTNEKLSF
TRBJ2-7 TRBV5-1 many NA TGCGCCAGCAGCTTGGGGTTCGGGGCTCCCGAGCAGTACTTC CASSLGFGAPEQYF
TRBJ2-4 TRBV6-5 few NA TGTGCCAGCAGTTTCAAAGGGTATTTGGACATTCAGTACTTC CASSFKGYLDIQYF
TRBJ2-7 TRBV7-2 NA TRBD1 TGTGCCAGCAGCTTATCGACAGGGGATGGCGGGGAGCTGTACTTC CASSLSTGDGGELYF
TRBJ1-3 TRBV2 NA NA TGTGCCAGCACGGGGGTACTCAACTCTGGAAACACCATATATTTT CASTGVLNSGNTIYF
TRBJ1-5 TRBV19 medium-sized TRBD1 TGTGCCAGTAGAAAACAGGGGTCAGATCAGCCCCAGCATTTT CASRKQGSDQPQHF
TRBJ1-6 TRBV15 few NA TGTGCCACCAGCAGAGATCCGCAGGGACGTAATTCACCCCTCCACTTT CATSRDPQGRNSPLHF
TRBJ2-3 TRBV11-2 many TRBD1 TGTGCCAGCAGCTACACAGGGGCGAGCACAGATACGCAGTATTTT CASSYTGASTDTQYF
TRBJ2-2 TRBV2 many NA TGTGCCAGCAGACCCCAGCACACCGGGGAGCTGTTTTTT CASRPQHTGELFF
TRBJ2-3 TRBV6-5 NA NA TGTGCCAGCAGCTTCACCGGACAGATGAACACAGATACGCAGTATTTT CASSFTGQMNTDTQYF
TRBJ2-7 TRBV5-1 NA NA TGTGCCAGCAGCTTAGCCGGGGCTAGCACATACTACGAGCAGTACTTC CASSLAGASTYYEQYF
TRBJ2-5 TRBV6-4 many TRBD2 TGTGCCAGCAGTGTGGGCGGGGGGTTCCAAGAGACCCAGTACTTC CASSVGGGFQETQYF
TRBJ1-3 TRBV6-6 many NA TGTGCCAGCAGTTACTCGCTTGGGGGCGAAGGAAACACCATATATTTT CASSYSLGGEGNTIYF
TRBJ1-2 TRBV29-1 NA TRBD1 TGCAGCGGCGGACAGGGAGAAGGCTACACCTTC CSGGQGEGYTF
TRBJ1-5 TRBV29-1 NA NA TGCAGCGTTGTCGGATCGGGGCCTACGTATAGCAATCAGCCCCAGCATTTT CSVVGSGPTYSNQPQHF
TRBJ2-2 TRBV24-1 NA NA TGTGCCACCAGTGATTTGTATCCTAACACCGGGGAGCTGTTTTTT CATSDLYPNTGELFF
TRBJ2-7 TRBV20-1 many TRBD2 TGCAGTGCTACAAAAACTAGCGCGTCCTACGAGCAGTACTTC CSATKTSASYEQYF
TRBJ1-4 TRBV7-9 many TRBD1 TGTGCCAGCAGCCCGGGACAGCCAGATGAAAAACTGTTTTTT CASSPGQPDEKLFF
TRBJ1-2 TRBV7-3 NA TRBD1 TGTGCCAGCAGCCCGGGGACAGGGGGCGGGAGCACCTTC CASSPGTGGGSTF
TRBJ2-7 TRBV7-3 many NA TGTGCCAGCAGCCCCCAAGGGGGGCGAATCCACGAGCAGTACTTC CASSPQGGRIHEQYF
TRBJ2-7 TRBV5-4 NA TRBD1 TGTGCCAGCAGCTTGGTCGGGACAGGCGCGGGCTACGAGCAGTACTTC CASSLVGTGAGYEQYF
TRBJ1-6 TRBV7-2 many TRBD1 TGTGCCAGCAGTTTTCGGGGGACAGGGCTAACACCCCTCCACTTT CASSFRGTGLTPLHF
TRBJ2-3 TRBV29-1 many TRBD2 TGCAGCGTTGAGGGCGGGACTAGTGAGACAGATACGCAGTATTTT CSVEGGTSETDTQYF
TRBJ2-7 TRBV2 many NA TGTGCCAGCATGGTCGATTTCTCCTACGAGCAGTACTTC CASMVDFSYEQYF
TRBJ2-5 TRBV20-1 many TRBD2 TGCAGTGCTAGTAGCGGGGCTCAAGAGACCCAGTACTTC CSASSGAQETQYF
TRBJ2-1 TRBV4-2 many TRBD2 TGTGCCAGCAGCCAAGGGCGGGGGGGCGGTGATGAGCAGTTCTTC CASSQGRGGGDEQFF
TRBJ2-5 TRBV25-1 NA NA TGTGTCAGCTCCCCGGCACGAAGAGGTGAGACCCAGGACTTC CVSSPARRGETQDF
TRBJ2-1 TRBV7-3 NA TRBD2 TGTGCCAGCAGCTCTAGCGGGTGGAACGGGGAGCAGTTCTTC CASSSSGWNGEQFF
TRBJ1-1 TRBV19 many NA TGTGCCAGTAGTATACTAGGGGCCACTGAAGCTTTCTTT CASSILGATEAFF
TRBJ1-5 TRBV6-5 many NA TGTGCCAGCAGTTACAGGGGGGGGGATCAGCCCCAGCATTTT CASSYRGGDQPQHF
TRBJ2-5 TRBV11-3 NA NA TGTGCCAGCAGCTTAGATTTACAGCAAGAGACCCAGTACTTC CASSLDLQQETQYF
TRBJ1-3 TRBV30 few NA TGTGCCTGGAGTGCCGGAATCTCTGGAAACACCATATATTTT CAWSAGISGNTIYF
TRBJ2-1 TRBV2 NA TRBD2 TGTGCCAGCAGTGAAGTGCGGGAGGATGGCGCAGATACGCAGTTCTTC CASSEVREDGADTQFF
TRBJ2-7 TRBV28 many NA TGTGCCACCACGGTCGCCCTCGAGCAGTACTTC CATTVALEQYF
TRBJ1-2 TRBV24-1 many NA TGTGCCACCAGTGATGCGGACAGTAACTATGGCTACACCTTC CATSDADSNYGYTF
TRBJ1-6 TRBV7-9 NA NA TGTGCCAGCAGCCAAGTTGGGGGGGGGTATTCACCCCTCCACTTT CASSQVGGGYSPLHF